The rows below give T cell receptor beta chains drawn from one sample of a study of control samples from healthy donors and cancer patients. The data were produced by immunoSEQ multiplex PCR, yet TCRdb's version contains in-frame clones alone and is incomplete. The sample lists 85,000 to 95,000 clones; around 89% were seen once. The specimen sequenced was blood. The receptor set was obtained from a woman aged 70-85 years in good health. CDR3s include the opening cysteine and the closing phenylalanine or tryptophan. The order of the fields is D gene, J gene, clone size, V gene, CDR3 DNA, CDR3 protein. A D gene is named only where the DNA matches it firmly. Expanded clones are given a class, and other clones once, few, many or no size at all.

d_call: NA
j_call: TRBJ1-2
clone_size: few
v_call: TRBV5-1
cdr3_nt: TGCGCCAGCAGCTTGGAAGGCAGCTATGGCTACACCTTC
cdr3_aa: CASSLEGSYGYTF

d_call: NA
j_call: TRBJ2-1
clone_size: NA
v_call: TRBV5-8
cdr3_nt: TGTGCCAGCAGCTTGGGAAGGAAATCCTACAATGAGCAGTTCTTC
cdr3_aa: CASSLGRKSYNEQFF

d_call: NA
j_call: TRBJ2-5
clone_size: once
v_call: TRBV20-1
cdr3_nt: TGCAGTGCTAGTCAGGGAGAAGAGACCCAGTACTTC
cdr3_aa: CSASQGEETQYF

d_call: NA
j_call: TRBJ2-3
clone_size: NA
v_call: TRBV7-8
cdr3_nt: TGTGCCAGCAGCTTAAACTCTGATACGCAGTATTTT
cdr3_aa: CASSLNSDTQYF

d_call: NA
j_call: TRBJ1-3
clone_size: NA
v_call: TRBV30
cdr3_nt: TGTGCCTGGAGTGTACGTCAGATTTCTGGAAACACCATATATTTT
cdr3_aa: CAWSVRQISGNTIYF

d_call: TRBD2
j_call: TRBJ2-7
clone_size: NA
v_call: TRBV5-1
cdr3_nt: TGCGCCAGCAGCGAAGGGACTAGCGGGAGGTACGAGCAGTACTTC
cdr3_aa: CASSEGTSGRYEQYF

d_call: NA
j_call: TRBJ1-1
clone_size: NA
v_call: TRBV14
cdr3_nt: TGTGCCAGCAGCCAATGGAGCCCGAACACTGAAGCTTTCTTT
cdr3_aa: CASSQWSPNTEAFF

d_call: NA
j_call: TRBJ2-3
clone_size: NA
v_call: TRBV5-6
cdr3_nt: TGTGCCAGCAGCACCAGGCTGACGGGCTTCACAGATACGCAGTATTTT
cdr3_aa: CASSTRLTGFTDTQYF

d_call: NA
j_call: TRBJ1-1
clone_size: NA
v_call: TRBV10-3
cdr3_nt: TGTGCCATCAGTCAGAAGGCAACTGAAGCTTTCTTT
cdr3_aa: CAISQKATEAFF

d_call: TRBD1
j_call: TRBJ1-2
clone_size: NA
v_call: TRBV5-1
cdr3_nt: TGCGCCAGCAGCTTGAACCCGGACAGGGAAACTCGCTACACCTTC
cdr3_aa: CASSLNPDRETRYTF

d_call: TRBD1
j_call: TRBJ1-1
clone_size: NA
v_call: TRBV10-3
cdr3_nt: TGTGCCATCAGTGATATAGGGACAGGGAACGAAGCTTTCTTT
cdr3_aa: CAISDIGTGNEAFF

d_call: NA
j_call: TRBJ1-2
clone_size: NA
v_call: TRBV2
cdr3_nt: TGTGCCAGCGTCCGGGAAGGGGCAGAAGCGAATATCTATGGCTACACCTTC
cdr3_aa: CASVREGAEANIYGYTF

d_call: TRBD1
j_call: TRBJ1-1
clone_size: NA
v_call: TRBV5-1
cdr3_nt: TGCGCCAGCAGCTTGGTGGGCAGGGGGGACACTGAAGCTTTCTTT
cdr3_aa: CASSLVGRGDTEAFF

d_call: NA
j_call: TRBJ1-2
clone_size: NA
v_call: TRBV25-1
cdr3_nt: TGTGCCAGCAGTTCAGGGAACTATGGCTACACCTTC
cdr3_aa: CASSSGNYGYTF

d_call: NA
j_call: TRBJ1-1
clone_size: NA
v_call: TRBV2
cdr3_nt: TGTGCCAGCAGTATTAACACTGAAGCTTTCTTT
cdr3_aa: CASSINTEAFF

d_call: TRBD1
j_call: TRBJ2-3
clone_size: few
v_call: TRBV6-2/TRBV6-3
cdr3_nt: TGTGCCAGCAGTGAGGGACAGGGGGCAGATACGCAGTATTTT
cdr3_aa: CASSEGQGADTQYF

d_call: NA
j_call: TRBJ1-2
clone_size: NA
v_call: TRBV15
cdr3_nt: TGTGCCACCAGCAGGGAGGCGGGCTACACCTTC
cdr3_aa: CATSREAGYTF

d_call: NA
j_call: TRBJ1-2
clone_size: NA
v_call: TRBV10-3
cdr3_nt: TGTGCCATCAGTGAACAATTCCCAGGGGATGCGGATGGCTACACCTTC
cdr3_aa: CAISEQFPGDADGYTF

d_call: NA
j_call: TRBJ1-3
clone_size: few
v_call: TRBV29-1
cdr3_nt: TGCAGCGTTGATTATGGGGTTGGCTCTGGAAACACCATATATTTT
cdr3_aa: CSVDYGVGSGNTIYF

d_call: NA
j_call: TRBJ2-7
clone_size: NA
v_call: TRBV10-3
cdr3_nt: TGTGCCATCAGTGAAGGGGGGTACGAGCAGTACTTC
cdr3_aa: CAISEGGYEQYF

d_call: NA
j_call: TRBJ1-2
clone_size: NA
v_call: TRBV7-2
cdr3_nt: TGTGCCAGCAGCTTAGTAGCGCAGGGCCTCTCTAACTATGGCTACACCTTC
cdr3_aa: CASSLVAQGLSNYGYTF

d_call: TRBD1
j_call: TRBJ1-1
clone_size: NA
v_call: TRBV6-4
cdr3_nt: TGTGCCAGCAGTGACCCGACAGGGGGAGCTTTCTTT
cdr3_aa: CASSDPTGGAFF

d_call: NA
j_call: TRBJ2-3
clone_size: NA
v_call: TRBV11-2
cdr3_nt: TGTGCCAGCAGCTCCCGAGCGGTGACAGATACGCAGTATTTT
cdr3_aa: CASSSRAVTDTQYF

d_call: NA
j_call: TRBJ1-1
clone_size: NA
v_call: TRBV27
cdr3_nt: TGTGCCAGCAGTTTTGTGGGTAATGAAGCTTTCTTT
cdr3_aa: CASSFVGNEAFF

d_call: NA
j_call: TRBJ1-6
clone_size: NA
v_call: TRBV2
cdr3_nt: TGTGCCAGCAGTGAACGTTGGAAGGGGGGGGATTCACCCCTCCACTTT
cdr3_aa: CASSERWKGGDSPLHF

d_call: TRBD1
j_call: TRBJ1-5
clone_size: NA
v_call: TRBV7-9
cdr3_nt: TGTGCCAGCAGCTCGGGACAGCCCGGTCAGCCCCAGCATTTT
cdr3_aa: CASSSGQPGQPQHF

d_call: NA
j_call: TRBJ1-1
clone_size: NA
v_call: TRBV11-2
cdr3_nt: TGTGCCAGCAGCTTAGGGGTGAACACTGAAGCTTTCTTT
cdr3_aa: CASSLGVNTEAFF

d_call: NA
j_call: TRBJ1-2
clone_size: NA
v_call: TRBV28
cdr3_nt: TGTGCCAGCAGTTCCGCACCGTACGGGGGCGATGGCTACACCTTC
cdr3_aa: CASSSAPYGGDGYTF

d_call: NA
j_call: TRBJ1-3
clone_size: NA
v_call: TRBV6-2/TRBV6-3
cdr3_nt: TGTGCCAGCAGTTACTCCAGTGGTAACACCATATATTTT
cdr3_aa: CASSYSSGNTIYF

d_call: TRBD1
j_call: TRBJ1-5
clone_size: NA
v_call: TRBV18
cdr3_nt: TGTGCCAGCTCACTGGACAGGACAGGGGTCCTTCATCAGCCCCAGCATTTT
cdr3_aa: CASSLDRTGVLHQPQHF

d_call: NA
j_call: TRBJ1-4
clone_size: NA
v_call: TRBV30
cdr3_nt: TGTGCCTGGAGCACCTCCCGGACAGCAACTAATGAAAAACTGTTTTTT
cdr3_aa: CAWSTSRTATNEKLFF

d_call: NA
j_call: TRBJ2-5
clone_size: NA
v_call: TRBV6-6
cdr3_nt: TGTGCCAGCAGTCGATTTGCGGCGGCTGGAGAGACCCAGTACTTC
cdr3_aa: CASSRFAAAGETQYF

d_call: NA
j_call: TRBJ2-1
clone_size: NA
v_call: TRBV5-1
cdr3_nt: TGCGCCAGCAGCTTCGCCGGGAATAACAATGAGCAGTTCTTC
cdr3_aa: CASSFAGNNNEQFF

d_call: NA
j_call: TRBJ2-3
clone_size: few
v_call: TRBV9
cdr3_nt: TGTGCCAGCAGCGAGAGGATAGCCTCAGATACGCAGTATTTT
cdr3_aa: CASSERIASDTQYF

d_call: NA
j_call: TRBJ1-5
clone_size: NA
v_call: TRBV5-6
cdr3_nt: TGTGCCAGCAGCTTGGGTACAGGGAATCAGCCCCAGCATTTT
cdr3_aa: CASSLGTGNQPQHF

d_call: NA
j_call: TRBJ2-1
clone_size: NA
v_call: TRBV5-1
cdr3_nt: TGCGCCAGCACTAAGGCCGTTCGGGTCTCCTACAATGAGCAGTTCTTC
cdr3_aa: CASTKAVRVSYNEQFF

d_call: NA
j_call: TRBJ2-5
clone_size: NA
v_call: TRBV20-1
cdr3_nt: TGCAGTGCTGCAGCTGGAGAGACCCAGTACTTC
cdr3_aa: CSAAAGETQYF

d_call: NA
j_call: TRBJ2-7
clone_size: NA
v_call: TRBV5-1
cdr3_nt: TGCGCCAGCAGCTTGGCTCCGGGAAGCTCCTACGAGCAGTACTTC
cdr3_aa: CASSLAPGSSYEQYF

d_call: TRBD2
j_call: TRBJ2-7
clone_size: NA
v_call: TRBV27
cdr3_nt: TGTGCCAGCAGTTCTAGCGGGGGGACTTCGGGAGTCGAGCAGTACTTC
cdr3_aa: CASSSSGGTSGVEQYF

d_call: NA
j_call: TRBJ2-1
clone_size: NA
v_call: TRBV9
cdr3_nt: TGTGCCAGCAGCGTAGAGGTCGGATCGGGGAGCTACAATGAGCAGTTCTTC
cdr3_aa: CASSVEVGSGSYNEQFF

d_call: NA
j_call: TRBJ2-5
clone_size: NA
v_call: TRBV19
cdr3_nt: TGTGCCAGTAGTATGTCCCCCGGGACTCTCCAAGAGACCCAGTACTTC
cdr3_aa: CASSMSPGTLQETQYF

d_call: NA
j_call: TRBJ2-7
clone_size: NA
v_call: TRBV9
cdr3_nt: TGTGCCAGCAGCGTAGAGGCGACGCCCACCTACGAGCAGTACTTC
cdr3_aa: CASSVEATPTYEQYF

d_call: TRBD1
j_call: TRBJ2-7
clone_size: NA
v_call: TRBV6-5
cdr3_nt: TGTGCCAGCTGGACAGGCCCCCCCTACGAGCAGTACTTC
cdr3_aa: CASWTGPPYEQYF

d_call: NA
j_call: TRBJ1-3
clone_size: NA
v_call: TRBV2
cdr3_nt: TGTGCCAGCAGTGGGGGGGGCACTTGGTCGAACACCATATATTTT
cdr3_aa: CASSGGGTWSNTIYF